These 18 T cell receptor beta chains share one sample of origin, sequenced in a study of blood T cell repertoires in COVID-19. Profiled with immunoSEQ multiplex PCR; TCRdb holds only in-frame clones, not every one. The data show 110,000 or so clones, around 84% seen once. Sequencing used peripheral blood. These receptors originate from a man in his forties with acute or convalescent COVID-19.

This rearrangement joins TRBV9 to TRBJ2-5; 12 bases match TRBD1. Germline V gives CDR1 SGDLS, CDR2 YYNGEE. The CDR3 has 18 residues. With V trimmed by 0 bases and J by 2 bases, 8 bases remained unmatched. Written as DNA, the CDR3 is TGTGCCAGCAGCGTAGGTCGGGGACAGGGGGCTATACAAGAGACCCAGTACTTC. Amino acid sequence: CASSVGRGQGAIQETQYF.

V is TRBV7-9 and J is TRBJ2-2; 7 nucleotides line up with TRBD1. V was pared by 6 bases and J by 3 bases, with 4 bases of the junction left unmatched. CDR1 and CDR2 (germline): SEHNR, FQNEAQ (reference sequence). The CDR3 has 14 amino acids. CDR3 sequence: CASRPGQHTGELFF. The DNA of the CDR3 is TGTGCCAGCAGGCCGGGACAGCACACCGGGGAGCTGTTTTTT. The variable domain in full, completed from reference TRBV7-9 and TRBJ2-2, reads DTGVSQNPRHKITKRGQNVTFRCDPISEHNRLYWYRQTLGQGPEFLTYFQNEAQLEKSRLLSDRFSAERPKGSFSTLEIQRTEQGDSAMYLCASRPGQHTGELFFGEGSRLTVL.

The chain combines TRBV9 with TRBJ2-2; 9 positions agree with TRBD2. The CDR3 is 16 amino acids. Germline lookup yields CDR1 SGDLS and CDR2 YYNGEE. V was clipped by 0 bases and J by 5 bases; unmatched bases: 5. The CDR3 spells CASSVGPSGGTGELFF. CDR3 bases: TGTGCCAGCAGCGTAGGCCCCAGCGGGGGGACCGGGGAGCTGTTTTTT.

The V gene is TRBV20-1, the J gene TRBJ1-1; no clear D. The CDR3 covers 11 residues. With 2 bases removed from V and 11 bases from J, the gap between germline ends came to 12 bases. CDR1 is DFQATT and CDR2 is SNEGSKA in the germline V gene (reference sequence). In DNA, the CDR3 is TGCAGTGCTAGATTACCGGGTGAGGCTTTCTTT. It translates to CSARLPGEAFF.

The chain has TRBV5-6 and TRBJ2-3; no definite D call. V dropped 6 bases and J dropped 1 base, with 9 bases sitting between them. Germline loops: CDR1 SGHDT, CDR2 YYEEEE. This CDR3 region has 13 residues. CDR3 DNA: TGTGCCAGCATCCCTCAGGGCACAGATACGCAGTATTTT. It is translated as CASIPQGTDTQYF. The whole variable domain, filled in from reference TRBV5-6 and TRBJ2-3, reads DAGVTQSPTHLIKTRGQQVTLRCSPKSGHDTVSWYQQALGQGPQFIFQYYEEEERQRGNFPDRFSGHQFPNYSSELNVNALLLGDSALYLCASIPQGTDTQYFGPGTRLTVL.

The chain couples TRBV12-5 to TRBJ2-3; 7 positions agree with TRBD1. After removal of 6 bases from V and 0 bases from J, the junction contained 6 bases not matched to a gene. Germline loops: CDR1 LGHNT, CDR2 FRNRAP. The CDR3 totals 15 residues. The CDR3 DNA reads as TGTGCTAGTGGAAAGGGACAGCTAAGCACAGATACGCAGTATTTT. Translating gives CASGKGQLSTDTQYF.

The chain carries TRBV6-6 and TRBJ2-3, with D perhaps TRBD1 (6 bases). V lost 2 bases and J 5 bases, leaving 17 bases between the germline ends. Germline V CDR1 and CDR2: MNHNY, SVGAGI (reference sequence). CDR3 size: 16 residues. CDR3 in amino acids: CASSYGPAGAGDTQYF. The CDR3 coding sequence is TGTGCCAGCAGTTACGGGCCCGCAGGGGCGGGAGATACGCAGTATTTT.

The CDR3 loop reads CASSLQGAAKNIQYF. DNA for the CDR3: TGTGCCAGCAGCTTACAGGGGGCGGCCAAAAACATTCAGTACTTC. V and J are TRBV7-2 and TRBJ2-4, with 8 bases fitting TRBD1. V lost 2 bases, J lost 1 base, and 1 base stayed unmatched. Per germline, CDR1 SGHTA and CDR2 FQGNSA. The CDR3 totals 15 residues.

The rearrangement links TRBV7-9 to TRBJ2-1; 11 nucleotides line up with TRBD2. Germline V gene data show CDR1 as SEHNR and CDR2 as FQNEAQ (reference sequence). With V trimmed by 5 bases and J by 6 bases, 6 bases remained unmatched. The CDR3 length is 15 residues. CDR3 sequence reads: CASSQIAGGFNEQFF. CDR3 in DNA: TGTGCCAGCAGCCAAATAGCGGGGGGGTTCAATGAGCAGTTCTTC.

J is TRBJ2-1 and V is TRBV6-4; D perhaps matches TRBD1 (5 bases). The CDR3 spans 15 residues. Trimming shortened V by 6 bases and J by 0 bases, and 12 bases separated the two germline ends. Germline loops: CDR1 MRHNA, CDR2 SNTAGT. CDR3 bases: TGTGCCAGCAGCCGGACATTGAGCTCCTACAATGAGCAGTTCTTC. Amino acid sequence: CASSRTLSSYNEQFF.

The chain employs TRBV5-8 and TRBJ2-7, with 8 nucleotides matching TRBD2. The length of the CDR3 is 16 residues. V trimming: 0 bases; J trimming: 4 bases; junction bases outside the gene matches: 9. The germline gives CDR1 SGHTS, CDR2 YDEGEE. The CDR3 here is CASSLAGGVVFYEQYF. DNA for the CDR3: TGTGCCAGCAGCTTGGCCGGGGGGGTCGTATTTTACGAGCAGTACTTC.

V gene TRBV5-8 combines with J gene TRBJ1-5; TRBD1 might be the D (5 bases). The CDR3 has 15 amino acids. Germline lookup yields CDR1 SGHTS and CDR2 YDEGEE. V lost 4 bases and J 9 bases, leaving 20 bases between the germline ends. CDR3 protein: CASSPRTPMVLPQHF. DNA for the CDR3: TGTGCCAGCAGCCCCCGGACACCAATGGTCCTGCCCCAGCATTTT.

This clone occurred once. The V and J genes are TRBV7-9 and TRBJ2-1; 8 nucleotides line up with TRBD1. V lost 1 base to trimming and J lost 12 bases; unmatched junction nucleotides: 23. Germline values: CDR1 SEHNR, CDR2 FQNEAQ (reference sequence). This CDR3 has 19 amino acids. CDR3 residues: CASSLDLLVRDRSTMGQFF. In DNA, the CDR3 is TGTGCCAGCAGCTTAGACCTATTAGTCCGGGACAGGAGTACAATGGGGCAGTTCTTC.

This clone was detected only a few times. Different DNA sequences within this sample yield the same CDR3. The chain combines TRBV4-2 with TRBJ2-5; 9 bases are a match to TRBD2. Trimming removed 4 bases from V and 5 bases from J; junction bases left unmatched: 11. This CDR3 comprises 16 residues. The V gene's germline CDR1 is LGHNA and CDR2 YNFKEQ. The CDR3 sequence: CASSLLGGGGGETQYF. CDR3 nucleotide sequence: TGTGCCAGCAGCCTACTAGGCGGGGGGGGTGGGGAGACCCAGTACTTC.

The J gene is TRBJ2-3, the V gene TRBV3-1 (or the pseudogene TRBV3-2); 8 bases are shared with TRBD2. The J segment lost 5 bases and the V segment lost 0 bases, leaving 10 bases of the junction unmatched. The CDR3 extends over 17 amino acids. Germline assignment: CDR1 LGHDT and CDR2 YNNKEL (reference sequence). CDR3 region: CASSQDRSRGGGDTQYF. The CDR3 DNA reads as TGTGCCAGCAGCCAAGATCGTTCTCGGGGGGGCGGAGATACGCAGTATTTT.

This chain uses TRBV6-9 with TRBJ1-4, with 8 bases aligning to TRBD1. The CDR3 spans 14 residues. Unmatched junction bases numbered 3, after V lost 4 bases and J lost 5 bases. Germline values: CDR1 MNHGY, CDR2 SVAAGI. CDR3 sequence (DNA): TGTGCCAGCAGTTGGGACAGGACAAATGAAAAACTGTTTTTT. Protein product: CASSWDRTNEKLFF.

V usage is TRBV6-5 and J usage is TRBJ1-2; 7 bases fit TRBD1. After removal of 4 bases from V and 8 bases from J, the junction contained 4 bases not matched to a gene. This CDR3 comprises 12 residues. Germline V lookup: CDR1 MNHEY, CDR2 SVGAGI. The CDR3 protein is CASSLDRAGYTF. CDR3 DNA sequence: TGTGCCAGCAGTTTAGACAGGGCGGGCTACACCTTC.

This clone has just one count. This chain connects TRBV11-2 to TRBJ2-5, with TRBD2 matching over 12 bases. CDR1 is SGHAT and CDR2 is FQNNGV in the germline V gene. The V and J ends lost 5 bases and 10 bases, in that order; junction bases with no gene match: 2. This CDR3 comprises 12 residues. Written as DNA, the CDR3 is TGTGCCAGCAGCCGACTAGCGGGGGACCAGTACTTC. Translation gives CASSRLAGDQYF.